Sequencing of this T cell receptor (beta chain) was carried out in a study of beta chain features in type 1 diabetes. Sampling consisted of one heparinised blood draw per donor, averaging approximately 120 mL. The whole isolated RNA underwent reverse transcription, so sequencing captured expressed TCRB transcripts. TCRdb's table, derived via immunoSEQ multiplex PCR, lists solely in-frame clones and lacks some. The table records approximately 400,000 clones, more than 13% of them present only once. Study-wide points: An over-representation of cells with high TCR expression could result from cDNA sequencing. Type 1 diabetes patients had TCRB CDR3s that were shorter (moderately but significantly so) in all four CD4+ subsets.

Unmatched junction bases numbered 5, after V lost 4 bases and J lost 1 base. The CDR3 totals 15 residues. CDR1 SGHRS and CDR2 YFSETQ come from the germline V gene. As to this clone: Its cognate antigen is unknown.

Sequenced material: naive CD4+ T cells from blood. The clonotype originates from a woman younger than 35 in good health. The rearrangement links TRBV5-1 to TRBJ2-5; 9 bases are shared with TRBD2. This chain's CDR3 is CASSRLAGTQETQYF. CDR3 DNA: TGCGCCAGCAGCCGCCTAGCGGGGACCCAAGAGACCCAGTACTTC.